The 19 T cell receptor beta chains below all came from one sample that was sequenced in a study of T-cell reconstitution after alpha-beta-depleted transplantation in children. As it was prepared, the TCRbeta library received unique molecular identifiers. One entry per CDR3 protein, called by TCRdb with MiXCR from the PCR reads. Here the sample spans 800,000 to 1,000,000 distinct CDR3 sequences, under 30% being singletons. Sequenced here: PBMCs, mostly from graft donor cells, sampled 360 days after TCRalphabeta/CD19-depleted stem cell transplant. These receptors were taken from a boy younger than two who had a stem cell transplant for SCID, so the T cells may come from the graft donor.

This clonotype was recorded only once. The V gene is TRBV12-3 or TRBV12-4, the J gene TRBJ2-7, with 11 bases that match TRBD1. The J segment lost 3 bases and the V segment lost 7 bases, leaving 11 bases of the junction unmatched. CDR3 length: 16 residues. CDR3 protein: CASTLGGTGGSYEQYF. The CDR3, as DNA: TGTGCCAGCACTCTGGGGGGGACAGGGGGTAGCTACGAGCAGTACTTC.

This clonotype was picked up a small number of times. The chain carries TRBV20-1 and TRBJ2-5, with D perhaps given as TRBD1 or TRBD2 (5 bases each). V was clipped by 3 bases and J by 4 bases, with 18 bases between them. This CDR3 has 15 residues. Germline V gene lookup returns CDR1 DFQATT and CDR2 SNEGSKA (reference sequence). The CDR3: CSARVPGTAAETQYF. CDR3 coding DNA: TGCAGTGCTAGGGTACCCGGGACGGCGGCAGAGACCCAGTACTTC.

This clonotype came up a few times. This chain connects TRBV27 to TRBJ2-1; 8 positions match TRBD2. V lost 4 bases and J lost 10; bases outside the gene matches: 15. Germline CDR1 MNHEY, CDR2 SMNVEV (reference sequence). CDR3 length: 16 residues. The DNA for the CDR3 is TGTGCCAGCAGTTCCGACGAGCGGGGGTACCTTAAGGAGCAGTTCTTC. Translated: CASSSDERGYLKEQFF.

This clonotype was seen only a few times. The rearrangement uses TRBV12-3 or TRBV12-4 and TRBJ1-1; D uncertain. V dropped 6 bases and J dropped 1 base, with 12 bases sitting between them. This CDR3 is 14 amino acids long. CDR3 residues: CASRVHRQNTEAFF. The CDR3 DNA reads TGTGCCAGCAGAGTGCACCGACAGAACACTGAAGCTTTCTTT.

The table lists this clonotype with a few counts. The rearrangement uses TRBV12-3 or TRBV12-4 and TRBJ2-5, with 7 bases that match TRBD2. The CDR3 runs to 14 residues. V lost 1 base to trimming and J lost 5 bases; unmatched junction nucleotides: 4. The CDR3 DNA sequence: TGTGCCAGCAGTTTAGACGGGGGGATGGAGACCCAGTACTTC. It translates to CASSLDGGMETQYF.

The chain uses TRBV12-3 or TRBV12-4 and TRBJ1-2, with D perhaps matching TRBD1 (6 bases). V was cut by 4 bases and J by 4 bases, with 13 bases left in between. CDR3 size: 14 residues. CDR3 amino acids: CASSSRGGSYGYTF. The CDR3 region has the DNA TGTGCCAGCAGTTCCAGGGGTGGGAGCTATGGCTACACCTTC.

This clonotype has only a few counts. The CDR3 bases are TGTGCCATCACGACAGGTGGACCCTCTGGGGCCAACGTCCTGACTTTC. This codes for CAITTGGPSGANVLTF. The chain recombines TRBV2 with TRBJ2-6; D perhaps matches TRBD1 (6 bases). Germline CDR1 reads SNHLY; CDR2 reads FYNNEI. With 10 bases removed from V and 0 bases from J, the gap between germline ends came to 16 bases. CDR3 length equals 16 residues.

The sample holds a few counts of this clonotype. This chain uses TRBV4-3 with TRBJ2-2; the D gene is possibly TRBD1 (6 bases). CDR1 is LGHNA and CDR2 is YSLEER in the germline V gene. The V and J ends lost 4 bases and 1 base respectively, with 16 bases between them. This CDR3 is built from 17 residues. CDR3 amino acids: CASSPQGSWVNTGELFF. The CDR3 DNA reads as TGCGCCAGCAGCCCACAGGGAAGTTGGGTGAACACCGGGGAGCTGTTTTTT.

This clonotype has only a few counts. The chain has TRBV4-1 and TRBJ1-1; a weak D match, TRBD1 (6 bases). This CDR3 region has 15 residues. Germline assignment: CDR1 MGHRA and CDR2 YSYEKL. Trimming left V 4 bases short and J 2 bases short, with 14 bases between. Written as DNA, the CDR3 is TGCGCCAGCAGCCCCCAGACAGGCGTTAACACTGAAGCTTTCTTT. Translating it yields CASSPQTGVNTEAFF.

There are a few counts of this clonotype. This rearrangement joins TRBV20-1 to TRBJ1-2, with 9 positions matching TRBD1. CDR3 length: 13 amino acids. The germline gives CDR1 DFQATT, CDR2 SNEGSKA (reference sequence). Germline trimming cut 7 bases from V and 3 bases from J; bases unmatched to any gene: 6. CDR3 DNA: TGCAGTGGGATGGGACAGGGTCACTATGGCTACACCTTC. It codes for CSGMGQGHYGYTF.

This clonotype was found a few times. The chain combines TRBV20-1 with TRBJ2-3; tentative D call: TRBD1 (5 bases). Trimming shortened V by 4 bases and J by 2 bases, and 10 bases separated the two germline ends. CDR1 and CDR2 (germline): DFQATT, SNEGSKA (reference sequence). The CDR3 covers 13 residues. CDR3 amino acids: CSATRTNTDTQYF. The DNA of the CDR3 is TGCAGTGCTACCCGGACAAACACAGATACGCAGTATTTT.

There are a few counts of this clonotype. V gene TRBV6-5 combines with J gene TRBJ2-2, with D unclear. This CDR3 is 17 amino acids long. CDR1 and CDR2 from the germline V gene are MNHEY and SVGAGI. The V gene lost 0 bases and the J gene lost 6 bases, with 17 bases spanning the gap. Here the CDR3 reads CASSYSPYGPPAGELFF. DNA for the CDR3: TGTGCCAGCAGTTACTCTCCATACGGGCCTCCGGCCGGGGAGCTGTTTTTT.

This clonotype was found a few times. The chain joins TRBV5-1 to TRBJ2-4; 7 bases fit TRBD1. Germline CDR1 reads SGHRS; CDR2 reads YFSETQ. V shed 2 bases, J shed 1 base, and the junction held 3 bases outside the gene matches. The CDR3 extends over 15 amino acids. The CDR3 DNA is TGCGCCAGCAGCTTAGAGGGGGCTGCCAAAAACATTCAGTACTTC. It translates to CASSLEGAAKNIQYF.

The J gene is TRBJ1-5, the V gene TRBV12-3 or TRBV12-4; D not certain. The V end was cut by 7 bases, the J end by 5 bases, with 12 bases between. This CDR3 spans 13 amino acids. The CDR3 DNA reads TGTGCCAGCAATTTCTATTTAGATCAGCCCCAGCATTTT. Protein: CASNFYLDQPQHF.

J is TRBJ2-3 and V is TRBV9; the D call may be TRBD1 or TRBD2 (7 bases each). The CDR3 is 17 residues long. Looked up from germline, CDR1 is SGDLS and CDR2 is YYNGEE. The V gene lost 0 bases and the J gene lost 2 bases, with 16 bases spanning the gap. In nucleotides, the CDR3 is TGTGCCAGCAGCGTAGGGGCAGGGGGAGGGGACACAGATACGCAGTATTTT. Amino acids: CASSVGAGGGDTDTQYF. The whole variable domain, filled in from reference TRBV9 and TRBJ2-3, reads DSGVTQTPKHLITATGQRVTLRCSPRSGDLSVYWYQQSLDQGLQFLIQYYNGEERAKGNILERFSAQQFPDLHSELNLSSLELGDSALYFCASSVGAGGGDTDTQYFGPGTRLTVL.

This clonotype was observed a handful of times. The V gene is TRBV29-1, the J gene TRBJ2-3, with 7 bases lining up with TRBD2. Trimming removed 3 bases from V and 1 base from J; junction bases left unmatched: 4. Germline lookup yields CDR1 SQVTM and CDR2 ANQGSEA. The CDR3 runs 14 residues. The CDR3 DNA sequence: TGCAGCGTTGACGGCCGGGGGGGCACAGATACGCAGTATTTT. Translating gives CSVDGRGGTDTQYF.

This clonotype was picked up a small number of times. The chain is built from TRBV6-5 and TRBJ2-1; perhaps TRBD2 as D (6 bases). Germline V lookup: CDR1 MNHEY, CDR2 SVGAGI. The length of the CDR3 is 16 residues. The V end was cut by 2 bases, the J end by 1 base, with 12 bases between. CDR3 sequence (DNA): TGTGCCAGCAGTTACCACCCCGGAGGGTCCTACAATGAGCAGTTCTTC. This gives the protein CASSYHPGGSYNEQFF.

This clonotype was recorded a few times. V usage is TRBV2 and J usage is TRBJ2-2; D might be TRBD1 (6 bases). The ends were cut back, 7 bases at V and 6 bases at J, with 15 bases in the middle. This CDR3 spans 14 amino acids. Looked up from germline, CDR1 is SNHLY and CDR2 is FYNNEI. In DNA form, the CDR3 reads TGTGCCAGCAAACACAGGGAAGGGGCCGGGGAGCTGTTTTTT. As protein: CASKHREGAGELFF.

The chain links TRBV12-3 or TRBV12-4 to TRBJ2-5, with 9 bases matching TRBD2. This CDR3 comprises 16 residues. V was pared by 1 base and J by 5 bases, with 8 bases of the junction left unmatched. The CDR3 DNA reads TGTGCCAGCAGTTTAGTAGGGGGACTAGCCGACGAGACCCAGTACTTC. Translated, it gives CASSLVGGLADETQYF.